This T cell receptor (beta chain) was recovered during a study of CD8 T cells in Susac syndrome. The CDR3 sequence is 14 residues long. The V end was cut by 4 bases, the J end by 1 base, with 11 bases between. RNA totalling about 0.45 to 1 ug underwent reverse transcription with random hexamers. The method of amplification for TCR beta CDR3 was immunoSEQ multiplex PCR, covering 54 Vbeta and 13 Jbeta. TCRdb reprocessed the immunoSEQ multiplex PCR reads via MiXCR and lists one record per CDR3 protein. The sample has approximately 300,000 distinct CDR3 sequences, over 75% seen once. This sequence joins TRBV23-1 and TRBJ2-7, with D perhaps matching TRBD1 (6 bases). TRBV23-1 is designated an ORF whose function remains uncertain. Sequenced input: CD8+ T cells from PBMCs. The TCR was taken from a human donor with multiple sclerosis. This chain's CDR3 is CASSLGGQSYEQYF. The CDR3 DNA follows: TGCGCCAGCAGTCTAGGCGGACAGTCCTACGAGCAGTACTTC.